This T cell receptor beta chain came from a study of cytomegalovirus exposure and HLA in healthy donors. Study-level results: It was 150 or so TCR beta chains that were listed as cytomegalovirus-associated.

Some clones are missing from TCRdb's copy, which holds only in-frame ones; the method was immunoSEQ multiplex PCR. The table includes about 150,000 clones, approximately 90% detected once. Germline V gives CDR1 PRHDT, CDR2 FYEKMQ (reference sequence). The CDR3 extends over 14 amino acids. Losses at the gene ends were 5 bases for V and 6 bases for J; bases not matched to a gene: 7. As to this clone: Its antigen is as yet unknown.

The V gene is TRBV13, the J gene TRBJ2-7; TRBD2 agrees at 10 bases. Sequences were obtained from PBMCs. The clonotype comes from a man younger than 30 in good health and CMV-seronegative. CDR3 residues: CASSPPGLAFEQYF. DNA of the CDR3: TGTGCCAGCAGCCCGCCGGGACTAGCGTTCGAGCAGTACTTC. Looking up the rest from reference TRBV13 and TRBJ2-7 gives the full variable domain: AAGVIQSPRHLIKEKRETATLKCYPIPRHDTVYWYQQGPGQDPQFLISFYEKMQSDKGSIPDRFSAQQFSDYHSELNMSSLELGDSALYFCASSPPGLAFEQYFGPGTRLTVT.